Presented here are 8 T cell receptor beta chains from one specimen sequenced in a study of T-cell reconstitution after alpha-beta-depleted transplantation in children. It was with unique molecular identifiers that the TCRbeta library was prepared. TCRdb reprocessed the PCR reads via MiXCR and lists one record per CDR3 protein. The sample has about 420,000 distinct CDR3 sequences; about 11% are singletons. This specimen consisted of PBMCs from the stem cell graft donor, obtained from the stem cell graft. The receptor source for this set is a human donor who donated a stem cell graft to a child with acute myeloid leukemia.

V and J are TRBV24-1 and TRBJ2-7; TRBD1 matches 8 bases. Germline V CDR1 and CDR2: KGHDR, SFDVKD. Trimming cost V 2 bases and J 6 bases; bases outside gene matches: 11. The length of the CDR3 is 16 residues. CDR3 protein: CATSDSDRTGTREQYF. CDR3 DNA: TGTGCCACCAGTGATTCAGACAGGACAGGGACTCGCGAGCAGTACTTC.

The chain is built from TRBV21-1 and TRBJ2-2; no check of the table's D call, TRBD1, against the DNA was made. TRBV21-1 corresponds to a pseudogene. CDR3 length equals 19 residues. CDR3 loop: CASSKVGPIAPTNTGELFF. As DNA, the CDR3 is TGTGCCAGCAGCAAAGTAGGACCAATAGCCCCCACAAACACCGGGGAGCTGTTTTTT.

V gene TRBV20-1 combines with J gene TRBJ1-5; D may be TRBD1 (6 bases). Trimming left V 6 bases short and J 6 bases short, with 18 bases between. This CDR3 is 14 amino acids long. Germline V gene sequence: CDR1 DFQATT, CDR2 SNEGSKA (reference sequence). The CDR3 protein is CSATGSGVGQPQHF. CDR3 in DNA: TGCAGTGCAACCGGGTCAGGGGTTGGTCAGCCCCAGCATTTT.

The chain is built from TRBV29-1 and TRBJ1-5; 7 bases align to TRBD1. CDR1 is SQVTM, CDR2 ANQGSEA, per germline. This CDR3 comprises 13 residues. Unmatched junction bases numbered 4, after V lost 6 bases and J lost 2 bases. The chain's CDR3 is CSVADRGNQPQHF. The CDR3 coding sequence is TGCAGCGTAGCTGACAGGGGCAATCAGCCCCAGCATTTT.

This clonotype came up a few times. The chain uses TRBV12-3 or TRBV12-4 and TRBJ1-1, with D possibly being TRBD1 (6 bases). CDR3 length: 13 residues. The ends were cut back, 3 bases at V and 6 bases at J, with 11 bases in the middle. CDR3 DNA: TGTGCCAGCAGTTTTTGGGGGCGCGCTGAAGCTTTCTTT. Amino acids: CASSFWGRAEAFF.

This chain joins TRBV27 and TRBJ2-7; 12 nucleotides line up with TRBD2. After removal of 2 bases from V and 4 bases from J, the junction contained 9 bases not matched to a gene. The CDR3 has 17 amino acids. Germline V gene sequence: CDR1 MNHEY, CDR2 SMNVEV (reference sequence). CDR3 amino acids: CASSLVPLAGGPYEQYF. The CDR3 DNA reads as TGTGCCAGCAGTTTAGTCCCCCTAGCGGGAGGGCCATACGAGCAGTACTTC.

There are a few counts of this clonotype. The chain recombines TRBV6-2 or TRBV6-3 with TRBJ2-7; no definite D call. The CDR3 runs to 12 residues. Per the germline V gene, CDR1 is MNHEY and CDR2 is SVGEGT. The V gene lost 6 bases and the J gene lost 3 bases, with 9 bases spanning the gap. The CDR3 region is CASSSANYEQYF. CDR3 DNA: TGTGCCAGCAGCTCCGCGAACTACGAGCAGTACTTC.

This sequence joins TRBV6-1 and TRBJ1-2, with TRBD1 as a possible D gene (5 bases). The germline V gene encodes CDR1 MNHNS and CDR2 SASEGT. V was cut by 6 bases and J by 4 bases, with 18 bases left in between. This CDR3 region has 15 residues. As DNA, the CDR3 is TGTGCCAGCAGACCAACCACAGGCGCCTTCTATGGCTACACCTTC. As protein: CASRPTTGAFYGYTF.